This entry lists 31 T cell receptor beta chains sequenced from one sample in a study of Tregs in tolerant kidney transplant recipients. Here immunoSEQ multiplex PCR was the method, and the copy in TCRdb shows in-frame clones only, minus some. Of about 110,000 clones listed, around 90% are singletons. Sequences were derived from CD4+ T cells from blood, sampled before the transplant. These receptors came from a human donor who received a combined kidney and bone marrow transplant.

The chain uses TRBV2 and TRBJ2-6; TRBD1 agrees at 7 bases. V was pared by 6 bases and J by 0 bases, with 11 bases of the junction left unmatched. The CDR3 sequence is 18 residues long. CDR1 and CDR2 (germline): SNHLY, FYNNEI. The CDR3 DNA follows: TGTGCCAGCAGCGCTGACAGGGTGTCACACTCTGGGGCCAACGTCCTGACTTTC. It specifies CASSADRVSHSGANVLTF.

This chain connects TRBV2 to TRBJ1-5, with 9 bases fitting TRBD1. Germline CDR1 is SNHLY and CDR2 is FYNNEI. The V gene end was trimmed by 6 bases and the J gene end by 5 bases; junction bases not matched to a gene: 5. CDR3 length: 14 residues. The CDR3 DNA is TGTGCCAGCAGCGGGGGACAGGGATATCAGCCCCAGCATTTT. Amino acids: CASSGGQGYQPQHF. Looking up the rest from reference TRBV2 and TRBJ1-5 gives the full variable domain: EPEVTQTPSHQVTQMGQEVILRCVPISNHLYFYWYRQILGQKVEFLVSFYNNEISEKSEIFDDQFSVERPDGSNFTLKIRSTKLEDSAMYFCASSGGQGYQPQHFGDGTRLSIL.

The rearrangement uses TRBV5-1 and TRBJ2-4; 9 bases are shared with TRBD1. From germline, CDR1 is SGHRS and CDR2 YFSETQ. This CDR3 is 16 amino acids long. V dropped 3 bases and J dropped 6; count of bases not matched to a gene: 10. The CDR3 nucleotides are TGCGCCAGCAGCTCGTCCTACAGGGGGCTGGGAAACATTCAGTACTTC. Its protein product is CASSSSYRGLGNIQYF.

CDR3 bases: TGTGCCGGAAAATTTGGACTAGCGGGGGATTCGTACGAGCAGTACTTC. Its protein product is CAGKFGLAGDSYEQYF. The chain links TRBV9 to TRBJ2-7; 13 bases map to TRBD2. Germline CDR1 reads SGDLS; CDR2 reads YYNGEE. The CDR3 covers 16 residues. V gave up 10 bases and J gave up 4 bases; unmatched junction bases: 14.

The chain uses TRBV18 and TRBJ1-2; 7 positions match TRBD1. The V gene end was trimmed by 5 bases and the J gene end by 6 bases; junction bases not matched to a gene: 12. CDR1 is KGHSH, CDR2 LQKENI, per germline. The CDR3 covers 15 residues. The CDR3 sequence: CASSTSDRPPHGYTF. For the CDR3, the DNA is TGTGCCAGCTCAACCTCGGACAGGCCGCCCCATGGCTACACCTTC.

Comment on this clone: Other DNA sequences in this specimen translate into the identical CDR3. The CDR3 here is CASSEQGNYGYTF. In DNA, the CDR3 is TGTGCCAGCAGTGAACAGGGGAACTATGGCTACACCTTC. V gene TRBV2 combines with J gene TRBJ1-2, with TRBD1 as a possible D gene (6 bases). Germline lookup yields CDR1 SNHLY and CDR2 FYNNEI. This CDR3 has 13 amino acids. Trimming took 2 bases from V and 2 from J, leaving 6 bases between them.

This chain joins TRBV5-4 and TRBJ1-1; possibly TRBD1 for D (5 bases). The CDR3 runs to 15 residues. The germline V gene has CDR1 SGHNT and CDR2 YYREEE (reference sequence). V lost 4 bases, J lost 3 bases, and 16 bases lay in between. The CDR3 DNA is TGTGCCAGCAGCCCCAGCCCCCTCAGGGACACTGAAGCTTTCTTT. Encoded protein: CASSPSPLRDTEAFF.

The rearrangement joins TRBV2 to TRBJ2-1; TRBD2 might be the D (5 bases). V gave up 4 bases and J gave up 10 bases, with 20 bases separating them. The germline V gene has CDR1 SNHLY and CDR2 FYNNEI. This CDR3 has 15 amino acids. CDR3 loop: CASSGMRVPLGEQFF. The CDR3 coding sequence is TGTGCCAGCAGTGGGATGAGGGTCCCCCTGGGAGAGCAGTTCTTC.

The chain combines TRBV6-1 with TRBJ2-3; D is uncertain. Per the germline V gene, CDR1 is MNHNS and CDR2 is SASEGT. The V gene lost 6 bases and the J gene lost 4 bases, with 5 bases spanning the gap. The CDR3 covers 11 residues. CDR3 loop: CASRAPDTQYF. The CDR3 region has the DNA TGTGCCAGCAGGGCACCAGATACGCAGTATTTT.

The rearrangement joins TRBV10-3 to TRBJ2-7, with D possibly TRBD2 on 5 matching bases. Germline V gives CDR1 ENHRY, CDR2 SYGVKD. V lost 0 bases and J lost 5, with 8 bases in between. There are 13 residues in the CDR3. In nucleotides, the CDR3 is TGTGCCATCAGTGAGTCGAGGGTACACGAGCAGTACTTC. Translating gives CAISESRVHEQYF.

This clone appeared a few times. The chain is built from TRBV5-4 and TRBJ2-5; the D is unclear. V was trimmed by 3 bases and J by 7 bases, leaving 28 bases between them. Germline CDR1 SGHNT, CDR2 YYREEE (reference sequence). The CDR3 contains 18 residues. The CDR3 DNA sequence: TGTGCCAGCAGCTATCAAGTCCTGTCCGGCCGGGTTCGAGGGACCCAGTACTTC. Its protein is CASSYQVLSGRVRGTQYF.

The chain couples TRBV28 to TRBJ2-7, with 10 nucleotides matching TRBD2. The CDR3 is 16 amino acids. Trimming cost V 4 bases and J 3 bases; bases outside gene matches: 9. The V gene's germline CDR1 is MDHEN and CDR2 SYDVKM. The CDR3 DNA is TGTGCCAGCAGTTCGCCAACTAGCGGGGATTACTACGAGCAGTACTTC. It translates to CASSSPTSGDYYEQYF.

The genes are TRBV5-1 and TRBJ1-4; a possible D gene is TRBD1 (6 bases). There are 14 residues in the CDR3. Germline V CDR1 and CDR2: SGHRS, YFSETQ. V dropped 1 base and J dropped 6 bases, with 10 bases sitting between them. In DNA, the CDR3 is TGCGCCAGCAGCTTGACAGGGATGGATGAAAAACTGTTTTTT. Translation: CASSLTGMDEKLFF.

This sequence joins TRBV11-1 and TRBJ2-7, with D unresolved. V lost 2 bases to trimming and J lost 2 bases, with 13 bases between them. The germline V gene has CDR1 SGHAT and CDR2 FQDESV (reference sequence). The CDR3 is 15 residues long. CDR3 sequence: CASSLRHHPAYEQYF. The CDR3, as DNA: TGTGCCAGCAGCTTAAGACATCACCCGGCCTACGAGCAGTACTTC.

The chain is built from TRBV5-1 and TRBJ2-2, with unresolved D. V was shortened by 1 base and J by 3 bases, with 10 bases between the two germline ends. CDR3 size: 15 residues. Germline V gene sequence: CDR1 SGHRS, CDR2 YFSETQ. CDR3 nucleotide sequence: TGCGCCAGCAGCTTGCGGTTTTTGGACACCGGGGAGCTGTTTTTT. It codes for CASSLRFLDTGELFF.

This clone was recorded once. This rearrangement joins TRBV10-1 to TRBJ1-2; D unclear. There are 12 residues in the CDR3. Germline loops: CDR1 WNHNN, CDR2 SYGVQD (reference sequence). The CDR3 reads CGGRGGPLGDTF. Here the CDR3 DNA reads TGCGGCGGGCGAGGTGGTCCTTTAGGCGACACCTTC.

The J gene is TRBJ2-1, the V gene TRBV7-2; D is perhaps TRBD2 (5 bases). Trimming took 5 bases from V and 6 from J, leaving 14 bases between them. This CDR3 is built from 14 residues. From germline, CDR1 is SGHTA and CDR2 FQGNSA. The CDR3 protein is CASSRRGSGNEQFF. In nucleotides, the CDR3 is TGTGCCAGCAGCCGTCGAGGGTCGGGCAATGAGCAGTTCTTC.

The rearrangement joins TRBV30 to TRBJ1-3; maybe TRBD1 (5 bases). The CDR3 length is 17 residues. V lost 4 bases, J lost 0 bases, and 19 bases lay in between. Germline V gives CDR1 GTSNPN, CDR2 SVGIG (reference sequence). Written as DNA, the CDR3 is TGTGCCTGGAACGGACGATGGGGCAGAAGCTCTGGAAACACCATATATTTT. This translates into CAWNGRWGRSSGNTIYF.

This clone occurred once. The chain couples TRBV19 to TRBJ1-2; D gene uncertain. In germline, CDR1 is LNHDA, CDR2 SQIVND (reference sequence). V shed 5 bases and J shed 5 bases, with 9 bases lying between them. This CDR3 spans 12 amino acids. CDR3 sequence reads: CASSDFQYGYTF. CDR3 in DNA: TGTGCCAGTAGTGATTTTCAGTATGGCTACACCTTC. Together with reference TRBV19 and TRBJ1-2, the CDR3 gives the full variable domain: DGGITQSPKYLFRKEGQNVTLSCEQNLNHDAMYWYRQDPGQGLRLIYYSQIVNDFQKGDIAEGYSVSREKKESFPLTVTSAQKNPTAFYLCASSDFQYGYTFGSGTRLTVV.

The CDR3: CASSPLTGVGNTIYF. In DNA, the CDR3 is TGTGCCAGCAGCCCTTTGACAGGGGTCGGAAACACCATATATTTT. J is TRBJ1-3 and V is TRBV9, with 8 bases fitting TRBD1. V was clipped by 4 bases and J by 4 bases; unmatched bases: 7. Germline V lookup: CDR1 SGDLS, CDR2 YYNGEE. The CDR3 totals 15 residues.

J is TRBJ2-3 and V is TRBV5-1; 8 bases fit TRBD2. This CDR3 has 15 residues. Trimming removed 2 bases from V and 2 bases from J; junction bases left unmatched: 4. Germline CDR1 and CDR2: SGHRS and YFSETQ. The CDR3 here is CASSLAGVSTDTQYF. The CDR3, as DNA: TGCGCCAGCAGCTTAGCGGGGGTCTCCACAGATACGCAGTATTTT. Drawing the rest from reference TRBV5-1 and TRBJ2-3, the complete variable domain is KAGVTQTPRYLIKTRGQQVTLSCSPISGHRSVSWYQQTPGQGLQFLFEYFSETQRNKGNFPGRFSGRQFSNSRSEMNVSTLELGDSALYLCASSLAGVSTDTQYFGPGTRLTVL.

This chain connects TRBV11-2 to TRBJ1-2; the D gene is possibly TRBD1 (6 bases). The germline gives CDR1 SGHAT, CDR2 FQNNGV. The CDR3 totals 13 residues. V gave up 0 bases and J gave up 8 bases, with 10 bases separating them. CDR3 in amino acids: CASSLEGARGYTF. Here the CDR3 DNA reads TGTGCCAGCAGCTTAGAGGGGGCACGCGGCTACACCTTC.

This clone has a single count. The CDR3 loop reads CASSRQGDEQYF. The CDR3 nucleotides read TGTGCCAGCTCACGGCAGGGTGACGAGCAGTACTTC. The chain is built from TRBV18 and TRBJ2-7; possibly TRBD1 for D (5 bases). V lost 4 bases to trimming and J lost 5 bases, with 9 bases between them. Germline V gene sequence: CDR1 KGHSH, CDR2 LQKENI. The CDR3 is 12 amino acids.

The rearrangement links TRBV11-2 to TRBJ2-7, with a weak D call TRBD1 (6 bases). V lost 1 base and J 11 bases, leaving 9 bases between the germline ends. CDR1 is SGHAT and CDR2 is FQNNGV in the germline V gene. This CDR3 has 11 residues. CDR3 residues: CASSLGGPEYF. CDR3 DNA sequence: TGTGCCAGCAGCTTAGGGGGGCCGGAGTACTTC.

CDR3 nucleotide sequence: TGTGCCAGCAGCTTAGAAGAGCGAAGCGAGCAGTACTTC. Translation: CASSLEERSEQYF. The rearrangement joins TRBV7-6 to TRBJ2-7; D is ambiguous. Between the trimmed V and J ends, which lost 1 base and 6 bases, there was a span of 10 bases. In germline, CDR1 is SGHVS, CDR2 FNYEAQ. CDR3 length equals 13 residues. The variable domain in full, completed from reference TRBV7-6 and TRBJ2-7, reads GAGVSQSPRYKVTKRGQDVALRCDPISGHVSLYWYRQALGQGPEFLTYFNYEAQQDKSGLPNDRFSAERPEGSISTLTIQRTEQRDSAMYRCASSLEERSEQYFGPGTRLTVT.

The chain is built from TRBV5-1 and TRBJ1-1; D is possibly TRBD1 (6 bases). This CDR3 comprises 16 residues. The V and J ends lost 1 base and 2 bases respectively, with 15 bases between them. The germline gives CDR1 SGHRS, CDR2 YFSETQ. As DNA, the CDR3 is TGCGCCAGCAGCTTGTCAGGACAGCACCTAAACACTGAAGCTTTCTTT. Protein product: CASSLSGQHLNTEAFF.

CDR3 residues: CASSYFRTGETQYF. The CDR3 nucleotides are TGTGCCAGCAGTTACTTTCGGACAGGGGAGACCCAGTACTTC. The rearrangement joins TRBV6-6 to TRBJ2-5; 8 bases line up with TRBD1. Losses at the gene ends were 1 base for V and 5 bases for J; bases not matched to a gene: 3. Germline V gives CDR1 MNHNY, CDR2 SVGAGI (reference sequence). The CDR3 extends over 14 amino acids.

The genes are TRBV1 and TRBJ2-7; the DNA was not used to check the table's D call, TRBD1. TRBV1 is given as a pseudogene. The length of the CDR3 is 18 residues. The CDR3 sequence is CTSSQDPGTGGAVYEQYF. The CDR3 DNA reads TGCACCAGCAGCCAAGATCCCGGGACAGGGGGCGCGGTCTACGAGCAGTACTTC.

The CDR3: CAAGGGGLYEQYF. CDR3 in DNA: TGTGCCGCCGGCGGGGGGGGGTTGTACGAGCAGTACTTC. The chain combines TRBV6-5 with TRBJ2-7, with 9 bases matching TRBD2. From germline, CDR1 is MNHEY and CDR2 SVGAGI. The CDR3 totals 13 residues. J lost 4 bases, V lost 11 bases, and 9 bases had no gene match.

The chain couples TRBV18 to TRBJ2-1; D not certain. The germline V gene encodes CDR1 KGHSH and CDR2 LQKENI. The length of the CDR3 is 16 residues. Trimming removed 3 bases from V and 5 bases from J, with 17 bases in between. The CDR3 DNA follows: TGTGCCAGCTCACCGTACTCCGGAACTATACACAATGAGCAGTTCTTC. It is translated as CASSPYSGTIHNEQFF.

The rearrangement links TRBV20-1 to TRBJ2-7; tentative D call: TRBD2 (6 bases). The CDR3 covers 11 residues. Germline V gene sequence: CDR1 DFQATT, CDR2 SNEGSKA (reference sequence). Trimming shortened V by 3 bases and J by 11 bases, and 14 bases separated the two germline ends. The CDR3 sequence is CSASRASVEYF. CDR3 DNA: TGCAGTGCTAGTAGGGCTAGCGTAGAGTACTTC.